This T cell receptor beta chain was found in a study of T cell repertoires in cytomegalovirus infection. Overall study context: Epitope selection comprised recently identified HLA-C-restricted CMV epitopes and well-studied HLA-B-restricted CMV epitopes. Public TCR beta signatures indicated both CMV infection and matching HLA type. Regarding the study as a whole: There were HLA-C-restricted CMV-specific TCR beta clonotypes dominating the ex vivo response. There were carriers of CMV plus the relevant HLA, and cumulative public TCR beta family frequency identified them.

TCRdb recomputed calls from the reads with MiXCR, one row per CDR3 protein. This table holds approximately 730,000 distinct CDR3 sequences, 33% found once. Regarding this clonotype: What it recognizes is unknown.

This receptor was taken from a human donor in good health (CMV status not recorded). Some clones in this sample may be carry-over from other donors' samples. The input for sequencing was cultured PBMCs, taken from culture after CMV antigen stimulation.

The CDR3 coding sequence is TGCAGTGCTGCCCTAGCGGAAATTGCAGATACGCAGTATTTT. Translating gives CSAALAEIADTQYF. This chain connects TRBV20-1 to TRBJ2-3, with TRBD2 matching over 7 bases. The germline CDR1 and CDR2 sequences are DFQATT and SNEGSKA (reference sequence). The length of the CDR3 is 14 residues. With V trimmed by 5 bases and J by 4 bases, 9 bases remained unmatched.